These 7 T cell receptor beta chains share one sample of origin, sequenced in a study of cytomegalovirus exposure and HLA in healthy donors. The PCR ran on 60 Vbeta and 13 Jbeta primers. Profiling relied on immunoSEQ multiplex PCR, and the TCRdb table lists in-frame clones only, not all of them. The table shows 200,000 to 250,000 clones, with 60% to 85% occurring only once. Sequenced material: PBMCs. These receptors all stem from a man between 40 and 49 years old in good health and CMV-seronegative.

V and J are TRBV4-2 and TRBJ2-5; 8 bases match TRBD2. This CDR3 comprises 14 residues. Germline values: CDR1 LGHNA, CDR2 YNFKEQ. V was pared by 4 bases and J by 5 bases, with 6 bases of the junction left unmatched. DNA for the CDR3: TGTGCCAGCAGCCTAAGCGGGGGCGAGGAGACCCAGTACTTC. Translation gives CASSLSGGEETQYF.

The chain is built from TRBV5-1 and TRBJ2-1; D possibly corresponds to TRBD1 (6 bases). Germline V gives CDR1 SGHRS, CDR2 YFSETQ. The CDR3 is 15 amino acids. Trimming removed 3 bases at V and 0 bases at J, with 10 bases between. The CDR3 nucleotides are TGCGCCAGCAGCTCCTCAGGGGTCTCCTACAATGAGCAGTTCTTC. Amino acid sequence: CASSSSGVSYNEQFF.

The genes are TRBV7-9 and TRBJ2-1, with unresolved D. CDR1 is SEHNR, CDR2 FQNEAQ, per germline (reference sequence). V was shortened by 4 bases and J by 0 bases, with 10 bases between the two germline ends. The CDR3 length is 15 residues. The CDR3 sequence: CASSSDKSSYNEQFF. In nucleotides, the CDR3 is TGTGCCAGCAGCTCCGACAAGAGCTCCTACAATGAGCAGTTCTTC.

This chain joins TRBV9 and TRBJ1-3; D is perhaps TRBD1 (5 bases). Trimming cost V 4 bases and J 2 bases, with 13 bases left between them. This CDR3 is built from 15 residues. Germline V gene lookup returns CDR1 SGDLS and CDR2 YYNGEE. CDR3 protein: CASSKAGEPGNTIYF. The CDR3 nucleotides read TGTGCCAGCAGCAAGGCGGGGGAGCCTGGAAACACCATATATTTT.

This clone was observed a single time. The genes are TRBV6-6 and TRBJ2-1; no reliable D call. The V gene's germline CDR1 is MNHNY and CDR2 SVGAGI (reference sequence). V lost 0 bases to trimming and J lost 2 bases, with 5 bases between them. The CDR3 contains 14 residues. The CDR3: CASSYSYPYNEQFF. In DNA form, the CDR3 reads TGTGCCAGCAGTTACTCCTATCCCTACAATGAGCAGTTCTTC.

The genes are TRBV19 and TRBJ2-7; D is possibly TRBD1 (6 bases). CDR1 is LNHDA and CDR2 is SQIVND in the germline V gene (reference sequence). The CDR3 is 15 amino acids. V gave up 4 bases and J gave up 1 base, with 14 bases separating them. Written as DNA, the CDR3 is TGTGCCAGTAGTAGCCCGGGACACACATCCTACGAGCAGTACTTC. Translating it yields CASSSPGHTSYEQYF.

This clone was seen only a few times. The CDR3: CASTPQGGNTEAFF. The CDR3 bases are TGCGCCAGCACCCCCCAGGGGGGGAACACTGAAGCTTTCTTT. The gene calls are TRBV5-1 and TRBJ1-1; the match to TRBD1 covers 7 bases. Germline CDR1 SGHRS, CDR2 YFSETQ. The CDR3 consists of 14 residues. V shed 6 bases, J shed 1 base, and the junction held 6 bases outside the gene matches.